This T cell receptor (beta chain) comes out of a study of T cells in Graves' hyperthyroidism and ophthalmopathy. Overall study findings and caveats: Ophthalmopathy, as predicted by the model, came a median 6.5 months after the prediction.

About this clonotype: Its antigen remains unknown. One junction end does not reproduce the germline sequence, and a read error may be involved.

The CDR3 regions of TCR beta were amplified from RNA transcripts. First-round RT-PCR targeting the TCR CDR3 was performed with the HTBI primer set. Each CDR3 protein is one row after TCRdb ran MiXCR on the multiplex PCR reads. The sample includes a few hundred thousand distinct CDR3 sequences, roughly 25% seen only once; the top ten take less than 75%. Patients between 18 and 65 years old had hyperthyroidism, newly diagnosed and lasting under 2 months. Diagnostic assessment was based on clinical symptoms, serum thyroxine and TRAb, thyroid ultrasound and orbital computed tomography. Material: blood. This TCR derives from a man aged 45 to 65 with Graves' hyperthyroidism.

The CDR3 spells CASSGVDNSPLHF. In DNA form, the CDR3 reads TGTGCCAGTAGTGGGGTGGACAATTCACCCCTCCACTTT. The rearrangement links TRBV6-1 to TRBJ1-6, with D unresolved. Germline CDR1 and CDR2: MNHNS and SASEGT. The CDR3 is 13 amino acids.